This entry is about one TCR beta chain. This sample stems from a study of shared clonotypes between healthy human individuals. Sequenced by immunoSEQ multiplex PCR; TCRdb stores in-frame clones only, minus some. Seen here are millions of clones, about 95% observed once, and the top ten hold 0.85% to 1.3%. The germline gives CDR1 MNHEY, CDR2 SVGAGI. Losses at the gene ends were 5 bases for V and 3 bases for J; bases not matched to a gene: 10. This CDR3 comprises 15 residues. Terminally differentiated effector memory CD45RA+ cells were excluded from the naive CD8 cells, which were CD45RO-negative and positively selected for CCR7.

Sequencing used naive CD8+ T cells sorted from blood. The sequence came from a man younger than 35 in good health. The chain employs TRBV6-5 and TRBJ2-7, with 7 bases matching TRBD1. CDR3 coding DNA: TGTGCCAGCAGTCCCACCCGGGACAGAGGCTACGAGCAGTACTTC. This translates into CASSPTRDRGYEQYF.